These 29 T cell receptor beta chains originate from one sample sequenced in a study of blood T cell repertoires in COVID-19. The table came from immunoSEQ multiplex PCR; TCRdb's copy has only in-frame clones and leaves some out. The table has 180,000 or so clones, about 87% seen once. Sequencing was done on a sample of peripheral blood. These receptors all come from a man in his forties or fifties with active or convalescent COVID-19.

This sequence joins TRBV7-9 and TRBJ1-5, with 7 bases aligning to TRBD1. Germline values: CDR1 SEHNR, CDR2 FQNEAQ (reference sequence). Trimming removed 1 base from V and 6 bases from J; junction bases left unmatched: 9. CDR3 length: 16 residues. CDR3 bases: TGTGCCAGCAGCTTAGTGAGACAGGGTGTCAGTCAGCCCCAGCATTTT. Protein sequence: CASSLVRQGVSQPQHF.

The chain links TRBV28 to TRBJ1-1; D call uncertain. Germline V gene data show CDR1 as MDHEN and CDR2 as SYDVKM. The V gene lost 6 bases and the J gene lost 0 bases, with 11 bases spanning the gap. This CDR3 is built from 14 residues. The DNA for the CDR3 is TGTGCCAGCAGGGAGGGAGGCATGAACACTGAAGCTTTCTTT. It translates to CASREGGMNTEAFF.

The J gene is TRBJ2-3, the V gene TRBV7-9; 9 positions agree with TRBD2. The V gene end was trimmed by 3 bases and the J gene end by 5 bases; junction bases not matched to a gene: 9. Germline V CDR1 and CDR2: SEHNR, FQNEAQ (reference sequence). The CDR3 has 16 amino acids. DNA for the CDR3: TGTGCCAGCAGCTTTTCCAGCGGGGGGCGGGGAGATACGCAGTATTTT. Its translation: CASSFSSGGRGDTQYF.

This chain joins TRBV7-2 and TRBJ2-3, with 8 bases matching TRBD1. The germline CDR1 and CDR2 sequences are SGHTA and FQGNSA. This CDR3 has 16 amino acids. The V and J ends lost 5 bases and 0 bases, in that order; junction bases with no gene match: 7. The chain's CDR3 is CASSELGQVSTDTQYF. CDR3 nucleotides: TGTGCCAGCAGCGAGCTGGGACAGGTTAGCACAGATACGCAGTATTTT.

The chain couples TRBV7-9 to TRBJ2-1; TRBD1 matches at 8 bases. Germline trimming cut 3 bases from V and 4 bases from J; bases unmatched to any gene: 5. This CDR3 has 15 amino acids. Germline V gene data show CDR1 as SEHNR and CDR2 as FQNEAQ (reference sequence). The CDR3 bases are TGTGCCAGCAGCTTGGTACAGGGGGGTTACAATGAGCAGTTCTTC. It codes for CASSLVQGGYNEQFF.

V is TRBV4-3 and J is TRBJ2-3; the match to TRBD2 covers 7 bases. The CDR3 sequence is 17 residues long. CDR1 and CDR2 (germline): LGHNA, YSLEER. Trimming took 0 bases from V and 1 from J; bases not matched to a gene: 7. In DNA form, the CDR3 reads TGCGCCAGCAGCCAAGATCTTCCGGGGGGAGGCACAGATACGCAGTATTTT. It specifies CASSQDLPGGGTDTQYF.

V and J are TRBV7-9 and TRBJ1-4; TRBD1 is a possible D gene (6 bases). Germline V lookup: CDR1 SEHNR, CDR2 FQNEAQ (reference sequence). With 5 bases removed from V and 3 bases from J, the gap between germline ends came to 16 bases. The CDR3 has 16 amino acids. As DNA, the CDR3 is TGTGCCAGCAGCGCCGAGGCAGGGGTGGCTAATGAAAAACTGTTTTTT. Encoded protein: CASSAEAGVANEKLFF.

This chain joins TRBV19 and TRBJ2-7, with D possibly TRBD1 on 6 matching bases. Trimming pared 2 bases from V and 6 bases from J, leaving 11 bases between. The CDR3 is made up of 13 amino acids. Looked up from germline, CDR1 is LNHDA and CDR2 is SQIVND (reference sequence). The CDR3 DNA reads as TGTGCCAGTAGTATAAGTGTCAGGGGCGAGCAGTACTTC. Translation gives CASSISVRGEQYF.

The V and J genes are TRBV19 and TRBJ1-1; D remains ambiguous. V gave up 7 bases and J gave up 0 bases, with 21 bases separating them. CDR3 length: 17 residues. Germline lookup yields CDR1 LNHDA and CDR2 SQIVND (reference sequence). The CDR3 DNA follows: TGTGCCAGTAAAGGTACCCGGAGTGGGTGGGTGAACACTGAAGCTTTCTTT. It codes for CASKGTRSGWVNTEAFF.

The genes are TRBV2 and TRBJ2-7, with D possibly matching TRBD1 (5 bases). CDR3 length: 13 residues. V was cut by 3 bases and J by 0 bases, with 6 bases left in between. Germline values: CDR1 SNHLY, CDR2 FYNNEI. The CDR3 loop is CASSDTGSYEQYF. Written as DNA, the CDR3 is TGTGCCAGCAGTGACACAGGCTCCTACGAGCAGTACTTC.

The V call is TRBV27, the J call TRBJ1-2, with D maybe TRBD1 (6 bases). The CDR3 spans 13 residues. The ends were cut back, 6 bases at V and 2 bases at J, with 10 bases in the middle. Germline V lookup: CDR1 MNHEY, CDR2 SMNVEV (reference sequence). The CDR3 bases are TGTGCCAGCAGGTTGACAGGCAACTATGGCTACACCTTC. Encoded protein: CASRLTGNYGYTF.

This chain links TRBV29-1 with TRBJ2-5; D remains ambiguous. V was shortened by 6 bases and J by 7 bases, with 12 bases between the two germline ends. This CDR3 contains 11 residues. Looked up from germline, CDR1 is SQVTM and CDR2 is ANQGSEA. The DNA of the CDR3 is TGCAGCGTCGCTGAAACGGTGACCCAGTACTTC. Its translation: CSVAETVTQYF.

The chain joins TRBV28 to TRBJ2-2; no definite D call. The V gene lost 6 bases and the J gene lost 0 bases, with 11 bases spanning the gap. Germline lookup yields CDR1 MDHEN and CDR2 SYDVKM. The CDR3 runs 15 residues. The DNA for the CDR3 is TGTGCCAGCAGACTCCTAGATACGAACACCGGGGAGCTGTTTTTT. Its protein product is CASRLLDTNTGELFF. The entire variable domain, with the rest obtained from reference TRBV28 and TRBJ2-2, is as follows: DVKVTQSSRYLVKRTGEKVFLECVQDMDHENMFWYRQDPGLGLRLIYFSYDVKMKEKGDIPEGYSVSREKKERFSLILESASTNQTSMYLCASRLLDTNTGELFFGEGSRLTVL.

The rearrangement links TRBV27 to TRBJ1-2; 10 positions match TRBD1. V was pared by 4 bases and J by 4 bases, with 6 bases of the junction left unmatched. The CDR3 is made up of 15 amino acids. Germline assignment: CDR1 MNHEY and CDR2 SMNVEV (reference sequence). CDR3 nucleotides: TGTGCCAGCAGTTGGTCCGGGACAGGGGTCTATGGCTACACCTTC. It specifies CASSWSGTGVYGYTF.

V gene TRBV28 combines with J gene TRBJ1-3; D unclear. Germline V gives CDR1 MDHEN, CDR2 SYDVKM. Trimming cost V 6 bases and J 3 bases, with 21 bases left between them. The CDR3 loop spans 17 amino acids. The CDR3: CASSPLRSLGSGNTIYF. The CDR3, as DNA: TGTGCCAGCAGCCCACTACGGTCGCTGGGTAGTGGAAACACCATATATTTT.

CDR3: CASSALAGFYGELFF. The CDR3 DNA reads TGTGCCAGCAGTGCCCTAGCGGGGTTTTACGGGGAGCTGTTTTTT. The chain links TRBV2 to TRBJ2-2; 9 bases are shared with TRBD2. The ends lost 4 bases at V and 7 bases at J; junction bases unmatched: 7. CDR3 length equals 15 residues. CDR1 and CDR2 (germline): SNHLY, FYNNEI.

The chain has TRBV12-3 or TRBV12-4 and TRBJ1-4, with unresolved D. This CDR3 contains 12 residues. The germline V and J ends were trimmed by 8 bases and 8 bases, with 12 bases remaining between them. CDR3 coding DNA: TGTGCCAGCGGATTTGGCGGAGAAAAACTGTTTTTT. This sequence encodes CASGFGGEKLFF.

The chain is built from TRBV4-3 and TRBJ2-3; 9 bases agree with TRBD1. With 1 base clipped from V and 6 bases from J, the junction kept 2 bases outside the gene matches. From germline, CDR1 is LGHNA and CDR2 YSLEER. This CDR3 contains 14 residues. The chain's CDR3 is CASSQGTGVDTQYF. The CDR3 DNA sequence: TGCGCCAGCAGCCAAGGGACAGGGGTGGATACGCAGTATTTT.

This rearrangement joins TRBV15 to TRBJ1-5; TRBD1 is a possible D gene (5 bases). Germline CDR1 and CDR2: LNHNV and YYDKDF (reference sequence). The CDR3 is made up of 13 amino acids. V lost 5 bases, J lost 7 bases, and 12 bases lay in between. CDR3 nucleotide sequence: TGTGCCACCAGCCCACTTCAGGGACAGCCCCAGCATTTT. It yields the protein CATSPLQGQPQHF. The variable domain in full, completed from reference TRBV15 and TRBJ1-5, reads DAMVIQNPRYQVTQFGKPVTLSCSQTLNHNVMYWYQQKSSQAPKLLFHYYDKDFNNEADTPDNFQSRRPNTSFCFLDIRSPGLGDTAMYLCATSPLQGQPQHFGDGTRLSIL.

The chain is built from TRBV5-1 and TRBJ2-3; 11 bases agree with TRBD2. CDR3 length equals 16 residues. Trimming took 4 bases from V and 2 from J; bases not matched to a gene: 6. CDR1 is SGHRS, CDR2 YFSETQ, per germline. The CDR3 coding sequence is TGCGCCAGCAGCGTTAGCGGGGGGGCCGACACAGATACGCAGTATTTT. It yields the protein CASSVSGGADTDTQYF.

The chain employs TRBV29-1 and TRBJ1-4; D might be TRBD1 (5 bases). This CDR3 comprises 12 residues. The germline gives CDR1 SQVTM, CDR2 ANQGSEA. The ends were cut back, 5 bases at V and 4 bases at J, with 8 bases in the middle. The DNA for the CDR3 is TGCAGCGTTTATAGGGGTAATGAAAAACTGTTTTTT. The encoded protein is CSVYRGNEKLFF.

This chain connects TRBV3-1 (or the pseudogene TRBV3-2) to TRBJ2-3; 7 nucleotides match TRBD2. This CDR3 comprises 16 residues. J lost 1 base, V lost 1 base, and 5 bases had no gene match. Germline V gene sequence: CDR1 LGHDT, CDR2 YNNKEL (reference sequence). The CDR3 spells CASSQATSFRTDTQYF. In DNA, the CDR3 is TGTGCCAGCAGCCAAGCGACTAGCTTTCGCACAGATACGCAGTATTTT.

The chain links TRBV7-6 to TRBJ2-7, with a possible D match to TRBD1 (5 bases). V was trimmed by 6 bases and J by 0 bases, leaving 18 bases between them. There are 16 residues in the CDR3. CDR1 SGHVS and CDR2 FNYEAQ come from the germline V gene. The CDR3 sequence: CASSRETALSSYEQYF. CDR3 DNA: TGTGCCAGCAGTCGAGAGACAGCTTTGAGCTCCTACGAGCAGTACTTC. Full variable domain (outside the CDR3, taken from reference TRBV7-6 and TRBJ2-7): GAGVSQSPRYKVTKRGQDVALRCDPISGHVSLYWYRQALGQGPEFLTYFNYEAQQDKSGLPNDRFSAERPEGSISTLTIQRTEQRDSAMYRCASSRETALSSYEQYFGPGTRLTVT.

The chain employs TRBV4-1 and TRBJ1-5; TRBD1 might be the D (6 bases). There are 16 residues in the CDR3. The germline CDR1 and CDR2 sequences are MGHRA and YSYEKL. V was trimmed by 3 bases and J by 6 bases, leaving 18 bases between them. The CDR3 sequence is CASSHGAGAGGQPQHF. The CDR3 coding sequence is TGCGCCAGCAGCCACGGTGCAGGGGCGGGTGGTCAGCCCCAGCATTTT.

This sequence joins TRBV6-1 and TRBJ1-1; the D is unclear. Trimming removed 2 bases from V and 1 base from J, with 14 bases in between. Germline V gene lookup returns CDR1 MNHNS and CDR2 SASEGT. The CDR3 loop spans 16 amino acids. CDR3 in DNA: TGTGCCAGCAGTGAAAGCTCGGCACTAGAGAACACTGAAGCTTTCTTT. It is translated as CASSESSALENTEAFF.

The sample holds one count of this clone. This rearrangement joins TRBV23-1 to TRBJ2-6; possible D gene TRBD1, 5 bases. TRBV23-1 is an ORF, and what it does is uncertain. CDR3 length: 19 residues. Trimming left V 8 bases short and J 0 bases short, with 23 bases between. The CDR3 DNA follows: TGCGCCAGCGCTCTGTGGGGCGGCAGGGATATCTCTGGGGCCAACGTCCTGACTTTC. As protein: CASALWGGRDISGANVLTF.

V is TRBV7-2 and J is TRBJ1-2; 10 bases match TRBD1. Per the germline V gene, CDR1 is SGHTA and CDR2 is FQGNSA. This CDR3 spans 14 amino acids. Germline trimming cut 3 bases from V and 6 bases from J; bases unmatched to any gene: 4. The CDR3 sequence: CASSLTGGPNGYTF. DNA of the CDR3: TGTGCCAGCAGCTTGACAGGGGGCCCGAATGGCTACACCTTC. Variable domain in full (rest from reference TRBV7-2 and TRBJ1-2): GAGVSQSPSNKVTEKGKDVELRCDPISGHTALYWYRQSLGQGLEFLIYFQGNSAPDKSGLPSDRFSAERTGGSVSTLTIQRTQQEDSAVYLCASSLTGGPNGYTFGSGTRLTVV.

The chain couples TRBV6-4 to TRBJ2-3; 10 bases are a match to TRBD2. The J segment lost 3 bases and the V segment lost 5 bases, leaving 5 bases of the junction unmatched. The CDR3 contains 15 residues. CDR1 and CDR2 (germline): MRHNA, SNTAGT. CDR3 nucleotide sequence: TGTGCCAGCAGTTCCACTAGCGGGGTTACAGATACGCAGTATTTT. Protein product: CASSSTSGVTDTQYF.

The gene calls are TRBV4-2 and TRBJ1-2, with 8 bases lining up with TRBD1. Trimming removed 4 bases from V and 4 bases from J; junction bases left unmatched: 5. The CDR3 runs 14 residues. CDR1 is LGHNA, CDR2 YNFKEQ, per germline. This CDR3 reads CASSRDRRSYGYTF. In DNA, the CDR3 is TGTGCCAGCAGCCGGGACAGGAGGAGCTATGGCTACACCTTC.